This T cell receptor (beta chain) was captured in a study of blood T cell repertoires in COVID-19. Turning to the study itself: Whether acute or convalescent, the COVID-19 samples came from the United States, Italy and Spain. The analysed material was cDNA or gDNA that came from T cells, B-cell-depleted T cells, or PBMCs.

As processed by the authors: Using reference gene primer amplification, nucleated cell counts were estimated. Sequenced by immunoSEQ multiplex PCR; TCRdb stores in-frame clones only, minus some. V and J calls and clone size are given by that table; D and trimming were obtained from the DNA. The sample yields about 76,000 clones, over 75% seen once. There are 11 residues in the CDR3. V lost 6 bases, J lost 9 bases, and 9 bases lay in between. This chain links TRBV12-3 or TRBV12-4 with TRBJ1-5, with D unresolved. The receptor comes from a man between 45 and 60 years old with active COVID-19. Sample: peripheral blood. The CDR3 bases are TGTGCCAGCAGCATCGCGGGGCCCCAGCATTTT. Protein sequence: CASSIAGPQHF.